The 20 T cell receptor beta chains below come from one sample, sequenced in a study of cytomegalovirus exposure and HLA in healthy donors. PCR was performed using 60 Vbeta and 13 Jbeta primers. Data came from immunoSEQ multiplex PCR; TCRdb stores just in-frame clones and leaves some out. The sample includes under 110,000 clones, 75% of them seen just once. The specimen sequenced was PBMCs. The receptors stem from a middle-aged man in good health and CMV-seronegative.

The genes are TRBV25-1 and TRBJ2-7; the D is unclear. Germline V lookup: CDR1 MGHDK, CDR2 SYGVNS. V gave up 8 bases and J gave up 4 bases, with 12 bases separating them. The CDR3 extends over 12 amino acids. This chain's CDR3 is CASGLVAYEQYF. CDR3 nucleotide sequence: TGTGCCAGCGGGCTTGTGGCTTACGAGCAGTACTTC.

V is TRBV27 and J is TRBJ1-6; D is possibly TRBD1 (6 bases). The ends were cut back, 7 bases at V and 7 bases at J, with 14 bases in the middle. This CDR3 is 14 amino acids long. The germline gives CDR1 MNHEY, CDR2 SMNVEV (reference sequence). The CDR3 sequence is CASTWGQGNSPLHF. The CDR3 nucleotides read TGTGCCAGCACCTGGGGACAAGGAAATTCACCCCTCCACTTT.

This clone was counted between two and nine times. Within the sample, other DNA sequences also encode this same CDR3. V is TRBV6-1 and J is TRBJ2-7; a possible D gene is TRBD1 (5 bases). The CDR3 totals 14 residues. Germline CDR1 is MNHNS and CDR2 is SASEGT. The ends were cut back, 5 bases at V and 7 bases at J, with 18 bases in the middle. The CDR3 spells CASSYDSPATEQYF. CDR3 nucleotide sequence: TGTGCCAGCAGTTATGACAGCCCTGCTACAGAGCAGTACTTC.

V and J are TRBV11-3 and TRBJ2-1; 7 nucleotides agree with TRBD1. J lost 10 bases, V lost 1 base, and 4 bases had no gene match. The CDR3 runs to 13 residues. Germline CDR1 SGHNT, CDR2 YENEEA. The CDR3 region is CASSLGRTGEQFF. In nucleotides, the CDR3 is TGTGCCAGCAGCTTAGGGAGGACAGGCGAGCAGTTCTTC.

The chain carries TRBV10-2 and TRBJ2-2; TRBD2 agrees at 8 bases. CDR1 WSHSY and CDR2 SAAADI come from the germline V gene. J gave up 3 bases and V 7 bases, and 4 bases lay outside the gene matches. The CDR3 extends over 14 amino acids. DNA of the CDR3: TGCGCCAGCACTGTAGCGGGGCACACCGGGGAGCTGTTTTTT. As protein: CASTVAGHTGELFF.

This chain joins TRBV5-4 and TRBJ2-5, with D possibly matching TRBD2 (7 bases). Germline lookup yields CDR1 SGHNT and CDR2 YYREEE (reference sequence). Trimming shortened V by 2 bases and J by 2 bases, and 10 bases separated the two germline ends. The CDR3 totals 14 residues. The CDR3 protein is CASSFGGPQETQYF. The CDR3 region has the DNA TGTGCCAGCAGCTTCGGGGGGCCGCAAGAGACCCAGTACTTC.

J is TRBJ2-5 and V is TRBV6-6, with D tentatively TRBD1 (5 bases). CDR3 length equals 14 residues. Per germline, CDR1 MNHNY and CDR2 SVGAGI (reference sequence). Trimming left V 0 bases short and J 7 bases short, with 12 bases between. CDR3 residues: CASSYSDARGTQYF. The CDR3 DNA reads TGTGCCAGCAGTTACTCGGACGCAAGGGGGACCCAGTACTTC.

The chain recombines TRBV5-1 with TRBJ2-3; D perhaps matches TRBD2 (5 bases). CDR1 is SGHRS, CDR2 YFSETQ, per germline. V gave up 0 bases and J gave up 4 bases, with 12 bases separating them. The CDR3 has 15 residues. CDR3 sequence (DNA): TGCGCCAGCAGCTTGGTCCTAGCCGGATCAGATACGCAGTATTTT. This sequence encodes CASSLVLAGSDTQYF.

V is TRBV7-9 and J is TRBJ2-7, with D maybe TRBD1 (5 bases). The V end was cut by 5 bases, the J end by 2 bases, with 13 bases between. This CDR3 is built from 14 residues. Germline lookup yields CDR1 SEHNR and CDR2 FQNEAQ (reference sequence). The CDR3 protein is CASSRADNPYEQYF. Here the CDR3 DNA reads TGTGCCAGCAGCCGCGCGGACAACCCCTACGAGCAGTACTTC.

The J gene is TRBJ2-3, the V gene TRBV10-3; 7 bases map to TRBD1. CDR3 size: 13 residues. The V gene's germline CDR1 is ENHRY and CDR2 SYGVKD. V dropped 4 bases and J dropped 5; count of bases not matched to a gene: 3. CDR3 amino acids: CAISGGGGDTQYF. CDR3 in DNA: TGTGCCATCAGTGGAGGGGGCGGAGATACGCAGTATTTT.

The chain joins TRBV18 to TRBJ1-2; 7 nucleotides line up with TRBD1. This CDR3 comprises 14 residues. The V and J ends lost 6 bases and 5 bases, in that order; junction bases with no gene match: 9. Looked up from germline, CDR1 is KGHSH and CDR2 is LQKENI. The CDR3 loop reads CASSQGQVEYGYTF. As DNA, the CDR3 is TGTGCCAGCTCCCAAGGACAGGTTGAATATGGCTACACCTTC.

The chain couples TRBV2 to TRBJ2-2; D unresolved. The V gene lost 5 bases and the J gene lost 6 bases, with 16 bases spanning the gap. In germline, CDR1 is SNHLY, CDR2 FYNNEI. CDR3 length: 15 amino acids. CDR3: CASSLDLPESGELFF. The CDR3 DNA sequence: TGTGCCAGCAGTCTAGACCTACCGGAGTCCGGGGAGCTGTTTTTT.

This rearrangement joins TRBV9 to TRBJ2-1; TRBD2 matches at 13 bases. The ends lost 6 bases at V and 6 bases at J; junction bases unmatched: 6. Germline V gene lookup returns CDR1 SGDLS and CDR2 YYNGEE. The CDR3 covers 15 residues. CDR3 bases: TGTGCCAGCACTCGACTAGCGGGGGGACCCAATGAGCAGTTCTTC. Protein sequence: CASTRLAGGPNEQFF.

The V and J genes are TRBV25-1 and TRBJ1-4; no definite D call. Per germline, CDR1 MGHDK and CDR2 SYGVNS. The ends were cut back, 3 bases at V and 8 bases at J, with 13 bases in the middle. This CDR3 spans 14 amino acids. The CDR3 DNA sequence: TGTGCCAGCAGTGACCAATGGGGAGCCGAAAAACTGTTTTTT. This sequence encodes CASSDQWGAEKLFF. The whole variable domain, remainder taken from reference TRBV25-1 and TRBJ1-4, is EADIYQTPRYLVIGTGKKITLECSQTMGHDKMYWYQQDPGMELHLIHYSYGVNSTEKGDLSSESTVSRIRTEHFPLTLESARPSHTSQYLCASSDQWGAEKLFFGSGTQLSVL.

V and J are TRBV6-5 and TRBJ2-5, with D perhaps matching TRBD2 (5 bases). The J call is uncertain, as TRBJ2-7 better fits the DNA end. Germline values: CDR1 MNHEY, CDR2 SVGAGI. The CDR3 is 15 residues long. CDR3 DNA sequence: TGTGCCAGCAGTAATTCAGCGGTCGCGGCCTACGAGCAGTACTTC. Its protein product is CASSNSAVAAYEQYF.

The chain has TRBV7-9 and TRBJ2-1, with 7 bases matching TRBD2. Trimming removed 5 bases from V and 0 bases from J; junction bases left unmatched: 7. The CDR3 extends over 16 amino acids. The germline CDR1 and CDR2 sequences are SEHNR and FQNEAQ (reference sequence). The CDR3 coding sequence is TGTGCCAGCAGCCCAAGAGCGGGGTCCTCCTACAATGAGCAGTTCTTC. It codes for CASSPRAGSSYNEQFF.

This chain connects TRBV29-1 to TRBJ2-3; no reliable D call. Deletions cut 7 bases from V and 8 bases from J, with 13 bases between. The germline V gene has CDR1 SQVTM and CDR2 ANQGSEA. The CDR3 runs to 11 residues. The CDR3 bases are TGCAGCGCCCAGGCTGCATCTACGCAGTATTTT. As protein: CSAQAASTQYF.

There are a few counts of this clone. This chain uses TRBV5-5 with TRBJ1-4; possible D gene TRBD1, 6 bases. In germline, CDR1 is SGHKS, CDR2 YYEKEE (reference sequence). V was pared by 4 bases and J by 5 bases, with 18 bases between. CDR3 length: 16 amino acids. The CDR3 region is CASSPKQGLVNEKLFF. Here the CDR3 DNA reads TGTGCCAGCAGCCCAAAACAGGGCCTGGTGAATGAAAAACTGTTTTTT.

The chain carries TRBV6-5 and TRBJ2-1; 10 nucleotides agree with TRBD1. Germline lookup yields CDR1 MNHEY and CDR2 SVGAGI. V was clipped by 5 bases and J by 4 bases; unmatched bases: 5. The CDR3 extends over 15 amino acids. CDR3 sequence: CASSGDRGPYNEQFF. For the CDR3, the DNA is TGTGCCAGCAGTGGGGACAGGGGCCCTTACAATGAGCAGTTCTTC.

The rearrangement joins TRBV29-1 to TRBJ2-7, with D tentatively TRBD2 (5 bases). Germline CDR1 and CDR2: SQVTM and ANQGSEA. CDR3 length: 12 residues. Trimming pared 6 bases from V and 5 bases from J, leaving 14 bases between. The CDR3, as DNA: TGCAGCGTGGGGAGAGAGCGTAACGAGCAGTACTTC. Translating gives CSVGRERNEQYF.